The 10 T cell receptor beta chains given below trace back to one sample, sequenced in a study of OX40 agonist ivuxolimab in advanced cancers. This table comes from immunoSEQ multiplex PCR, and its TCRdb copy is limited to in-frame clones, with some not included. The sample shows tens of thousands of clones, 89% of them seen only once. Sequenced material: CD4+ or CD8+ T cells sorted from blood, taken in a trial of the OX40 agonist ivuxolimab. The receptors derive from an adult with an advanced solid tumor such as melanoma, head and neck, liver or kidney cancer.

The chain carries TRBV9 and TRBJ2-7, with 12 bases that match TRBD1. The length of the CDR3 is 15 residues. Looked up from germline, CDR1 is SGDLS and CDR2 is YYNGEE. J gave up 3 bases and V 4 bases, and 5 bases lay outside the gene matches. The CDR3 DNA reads TGTGCCAGCAGCCCCGGGACAGGGGGCGTCTACGAGCAGTACTTC. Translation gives CASSPGTGGVYEQYF.

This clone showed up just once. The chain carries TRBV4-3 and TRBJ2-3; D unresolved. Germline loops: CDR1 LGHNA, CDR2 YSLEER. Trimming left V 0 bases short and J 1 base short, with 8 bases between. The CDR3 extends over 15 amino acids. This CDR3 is CASSQDPEGTDTQYF. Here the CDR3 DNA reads TGCGCCAGCAGCCAAGATCCAGAGGGCACAGATACGCAGTATTTT.

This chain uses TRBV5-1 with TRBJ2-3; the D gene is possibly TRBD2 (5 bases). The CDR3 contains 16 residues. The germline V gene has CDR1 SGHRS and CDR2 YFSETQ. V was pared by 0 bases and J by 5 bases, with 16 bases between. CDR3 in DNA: TGCGCCAGCAGCTTGGACCCGGACTCAGTACGAGATACGCAGTATTTT. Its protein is CASSLDPDSVRDTQYF.

The DNA for the CDR3 is TGCGCCAGCAGCCAAGAGTCAGATTTGAACACTGAAGCTTTCTTT. This sequence encodes CASSQESDLNTEAFF. This sequence joins TRBV4-1 and TRBJ1-1, with unresolved D. Germline V gene sequence: CDR1 MGHRA, CDR2 YSYEKL. The V end lost 0 bases, the J end lost 0 bases, and 8 bases lay between the germline ends. The CDR3 runs 15 residues.

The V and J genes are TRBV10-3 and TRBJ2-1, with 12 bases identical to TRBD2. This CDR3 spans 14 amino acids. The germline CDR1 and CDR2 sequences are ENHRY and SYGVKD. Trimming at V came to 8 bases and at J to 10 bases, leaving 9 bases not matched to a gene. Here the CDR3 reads CAIAGTSGLHEQFF. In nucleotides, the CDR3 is TGTGCCATCGCGGGGACTAGCGGGCTGCACGAGCAGTTCTTC.

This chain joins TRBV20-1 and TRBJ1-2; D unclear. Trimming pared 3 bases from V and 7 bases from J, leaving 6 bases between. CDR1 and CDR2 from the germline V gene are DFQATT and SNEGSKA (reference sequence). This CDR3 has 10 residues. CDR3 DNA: TGCAGTGCTAGTCACAGTGGCTACACCTTC. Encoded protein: CSASHSGYTF.

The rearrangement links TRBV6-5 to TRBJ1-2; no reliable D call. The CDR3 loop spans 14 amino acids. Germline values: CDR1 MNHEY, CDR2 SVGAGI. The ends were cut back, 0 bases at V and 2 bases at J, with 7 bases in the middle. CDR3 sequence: CASSYSKLNYGYTF. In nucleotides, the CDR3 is TGTGCCAGCAGTTACTCGAAACTGAACTATGGCTACACCTTC.

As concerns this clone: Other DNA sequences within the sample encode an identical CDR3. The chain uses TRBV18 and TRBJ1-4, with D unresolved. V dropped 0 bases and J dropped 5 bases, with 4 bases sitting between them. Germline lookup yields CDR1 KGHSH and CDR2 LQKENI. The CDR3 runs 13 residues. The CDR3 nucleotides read TGTGCCAGCTCACCACCAGGGAATGAAAAACTGTTTTTT. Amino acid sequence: CASSPPGNEKLFF.

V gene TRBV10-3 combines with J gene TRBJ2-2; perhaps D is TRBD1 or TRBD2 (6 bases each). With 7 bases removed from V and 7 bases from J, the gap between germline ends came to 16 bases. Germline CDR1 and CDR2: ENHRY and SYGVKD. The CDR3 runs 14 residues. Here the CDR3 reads CAINPGAQGGELFF. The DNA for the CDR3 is TGTGCCATCAATCCGGGGGCGCAAGGCGGGGAGCTGTTTTTT.

CDR3 loop: CASSFTGTGAEKLFF. DNA of the CDR3: TGTGCCAGCAGTTTCACCGGGACAGGGGCTGAAAAACTGTTTTTT. The V and J genes are TRBV6-5 and TRBJ1-4; 10 bases match TRBD1. V shed 4 bases and J 7 bases; nucleotides not matched to a gene: 6. Germline CDR1 reads MNHEY; CDR2 reads SVGAGI. This CDR3 comprises 15 residues.